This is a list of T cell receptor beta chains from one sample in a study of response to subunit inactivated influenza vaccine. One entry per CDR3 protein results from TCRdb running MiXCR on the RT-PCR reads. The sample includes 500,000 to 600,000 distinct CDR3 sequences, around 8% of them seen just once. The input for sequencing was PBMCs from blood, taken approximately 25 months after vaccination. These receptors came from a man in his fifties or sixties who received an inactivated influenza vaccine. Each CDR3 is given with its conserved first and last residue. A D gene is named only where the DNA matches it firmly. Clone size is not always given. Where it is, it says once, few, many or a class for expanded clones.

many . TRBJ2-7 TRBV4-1 TGCGCCAGCAGCGCCCACCCAATCGGGGGGCGAATCTCCTACGAGCAGTACTTC CASSAHPIGGRISYEQYF
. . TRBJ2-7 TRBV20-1 TGCAGTGCTAGAGCTCCGAACAGAACCTACGAGCAGTACTTC CSARAPNRTYEQYF
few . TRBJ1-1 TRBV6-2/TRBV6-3 TGTGCCAGCAGTAAACATCAGATCCTCCTGAACACTGAAGCTTTCTTT CASSKHQILLNTEAFF
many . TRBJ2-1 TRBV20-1 TGCAGTGCTAGAGACCGGGACGGGACAAGATCCTACAATGAGCAGTTCTTC CSARDRDGTRSYNEQFF
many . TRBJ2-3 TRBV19 TGTGCCAGTAGTATAAGGGGATTCAGCACAGATACGCAGTATTTT CASSIRGFSTDTQYF
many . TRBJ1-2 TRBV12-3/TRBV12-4 TGTGCCAGCAGGCCCTTCGGTGGGGGGAAGATCTATGGCTACACCTTC CASRPFGGGKIYGYTF
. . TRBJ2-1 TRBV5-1 TGCGCCAGCAGCTTGGATCCGGGAAACTACAATGAGCAGTTCTTC CASSLDPGNYNEQFF
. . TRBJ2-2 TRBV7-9 TGTGCCAGCAGCCACGGAGGTTCCGGGGAGCTGTTTTTT CASSHGGSGELFF
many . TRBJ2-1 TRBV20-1 TGCAGTGCTCGCAAAGGAGGCAGGACGGCGAATGAGCAGTTCTTC CSARKGGRTANEQFF
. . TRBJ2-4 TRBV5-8 TGTGCCAGCAGCTTTTCCAGGGGGGTGCACATTCAGTACTTC CASSFSRGVHIQYF
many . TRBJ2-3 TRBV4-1 TGCGCCAGCAGCCAAGAGTGGACATGGGCGGATACGCAGTATTTT CASSQEWTWADTQYF
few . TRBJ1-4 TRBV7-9 TGTGCCAGCAGCTTAACTGGGGGCGAAGAAAAACTGTTTTTT CASSLTGGEEKLFF
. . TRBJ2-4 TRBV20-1 TGCAGTGCTATCGAAGGGGGGAGTCGCAAAAACATTCAGTACTTC CSAIEGGSRKNIQYF
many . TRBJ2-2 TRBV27 TGTGCCAGCAAAGCCGCGGGCAACACCGGGGAGCTGTTTTTT CASKAAGNTGELFF
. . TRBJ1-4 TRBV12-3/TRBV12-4 TGTGCCAGCACTCAGGGGACGACTAATGAAAAACTGTTTTTT CASTQGTTNEKLFF
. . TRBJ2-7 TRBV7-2 TGTGCCAGCACCCTAACGGGTGGCTACGAGCAGTACTTC CASTLTGGYEQYF
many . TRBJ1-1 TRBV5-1 TGCGCCAGCGGGGAGGAAGACATGAACACTGAAGCTTTCTTT CASGEEDMNTEAFF
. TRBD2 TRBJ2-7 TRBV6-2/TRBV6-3 TGTGCCAGCAGTGGGACTAGCGGGCCCTACTACGAGCAGTACTTC CASSGTSGPYYEQYF
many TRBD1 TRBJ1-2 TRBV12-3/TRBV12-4 TGTGCCAGCAGTTTGGTTGGACAGGGGGCAGGCGGCTACACCTTC CASSLVGQGAGGYTF
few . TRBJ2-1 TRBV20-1 TGCAGTGCTAAAGACCCCATAAGGTGGGGTGAGCAGTTCTTC CSAKDPIRWGEQFF
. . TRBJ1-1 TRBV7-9 TGTGCCAGCAGCTTTTTTAGGGGGGGCACTGAAGCTTTCTTT CASSFFRGGTEAFF
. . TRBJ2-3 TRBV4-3 TGCGCCAGCAGCCTGGGAACAGGGATGGCAGATACGCAGTATTTT CASSLGTGMADTQYF
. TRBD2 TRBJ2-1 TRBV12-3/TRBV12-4 TGTGCCAGCATTCGGGGGGAACGCAATGAGCAGTTCTTC CASIRGERNEQFF
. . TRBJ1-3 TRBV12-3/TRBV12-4 TGTGCCAGCAGTTTAGCGTTCAGCACCTCTGGAAACACCATATATTTT CASSLAFSTSGNTIYF
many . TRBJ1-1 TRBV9 TGTGCCAGCAGCGTAAGCGGAACGGCCACCTATACTGAAGCTTTCTTT CASSVSGTATYTEAFF
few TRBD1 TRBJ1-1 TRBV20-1 TGCAGTGCTAGAGATGCCAGACAGGGAATGAACACTGAAGCTTTCTTT CSARDARQGMNTEAFF
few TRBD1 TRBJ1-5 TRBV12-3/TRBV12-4 TGTGCCAGCAGTCTGACAGGGTGGAATCAGCCCCAGCATTTT CASSLTGWNQPQHF
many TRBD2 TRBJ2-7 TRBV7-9 TGTGCCAGCAGCGGGTTAGCGGGAGTCTACGAGCAGTACTTC CASSGLAGVYEQYF
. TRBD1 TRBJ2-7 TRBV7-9 TGTGCCAGCAGCACAGGGGGCGCCGCCGGGTACGAGCAGTACTTC CASSTGGAAGYEQYF
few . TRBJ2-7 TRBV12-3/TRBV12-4 TGTGCCAGCAGTCGGACACCCTCCTACGAGCAGTACTTC CASSRTPSYEQYF
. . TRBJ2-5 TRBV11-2 TGTGCCAGCAGCGCCCAGTTAAGGCCCAAAGAGACCCAGTACTTC CASSAQLRPKETQYF
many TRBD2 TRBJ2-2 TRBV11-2 TGTGCCAGCAGCTTAGTTCCTAGGACTAGCCTCACGAACACCGGGGAGCTGTTTTTT CASSLVPRTSLTNTGELFF
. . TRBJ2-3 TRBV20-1 TGCAGTGCTAGAGACGTGGACAGATCACGGGGCACAGATACGCAGTATTTT CSARDVDRSRGTDTQYF